The rows below give T cell receptor beta chains drawn from one sample of a study of T cell responses to AZD1222 COVID-19 vaccine. Sequenced by immunoSEQ multiplex PCR; TCRdb stores in-frame clones only, minus some. The top ten clones hold approximately 1.4% of a sample with approximately 190,000 clones, roughly 92% of them seen once. This material consisted of peripheral blood, taken on day 0 of AZD1222 vaccination. These receptors originate from an adult in good health. CDR3s include the opening cysteine and the closing phenylalanine or tryptophan. D genes are given only for firm matches. Only part of the rows carry a size: once, few, many, or a class if the clone is expanded.

TRBJ1-2	TRBV27	NA	NA	CASSLGGALGYGYTF	TGTGCCAGCAGTTTGGGGGGGGCCCTGGGGTATGGCTACACCTTC
TRBJ2-5	TRBV9	NA	NA	CASSAGDAGETQYF	TGTGCCAGCAGCGCTGGGGATGCGGGGGAGACCCAGTACTTC
TRBJ2-7	TRBV19	NA	NA	CASSIGRGYEQYF	TGTGCCAGTAGTATCGGCAGGGGATACGAGCAGTACTTC
TRBJ2-3	TRBV12-2	NA	NA	CASPRARYTQYF	TGTGCAAGTCCCCGGGCTCGCTATACGCAGTATTTT
TRBJ1-5	TRBV10-3	TRBD1	NA	CAIKRDSDQPQHF	TGTGCCATCAAGAGGGACAGTGATCAGCCCCAGCATTTT
TRBJ2-1	TRBV5-1	NA	NA	CASSLVAGSSYNEQFF	TGCGCCAGCAGCTTGGTGGCGGGGAGCTCCTACAATGAGCAGTTCTTC
TRBJ1-5	TRBV7-8	NA	NA	CASSLAGYSNQPQHF	TGTGCCAGCAGCTTAGCAGGGTATAGCAATCAGCCCCAGCATTTT
TRBJ2-2	TRBV9	NA	NA	CASSVEGRNTGELFF	TGTGCCAGCAGCGTAGAGGGGAGGAACACCGGGGAGCTGTTTTTT
TRBJ1-2	TRBV5-4	NA	NA	CASSLWGDWNYGYTF	TGTGCCAGCAGCTTGTGGGGGGATTGGAACTATGGCTACACCTTC
TRBJ1-5	TRBV4-3	NA	NA	CASSPHSNSNQPQHF	TGCGCCAGCAGCCCTCATTCTAATAGCAATCAGCCCCAGCATTTT
TRBJ2-7	TRBV5-1	NA	NA	CASSGLPGTSRYEQYF	TGCGCCAGCAGCGGATTGCCCGGGACAAGTCGCTACGAGCAGTACTTC
TRBJ2-7	TRBV6-5	NA	few	CASSYSHRGGYEQYF	TGTGCCAGCAGTTACTCGCACAGGGGAGGCTACGAGCAGTACTTC
TRBJ1-4	TRBV19	NA	NA	CASSIGRYEKLFF	TGTGCCAGTAGTATTGGAAGATATGAAAAACTGTTTTTT
TRBJ2-2	TRBV12-5	NA	NA	CASGKRQVTGELFF	TGTGCTAGTGGGAAACGACAGGTTACCGGGGAGCTGTTTTTT
TRBJ1-1	TRBV7-9	TRBD1	NA	CASSSFTGETEAFF	TGTGCCAGCAGCTCATTTACAGGGGAAACTGAAGCTTTCTTT
TRBJ1-1	TRBV5-5	NA	NA	CASSLQGTNEAFF	TGTGCCAGCAGCTTGCAGGGAACCAATGAAGCTTTCTTT
TRBJ2-5	TRBV9	NA	NA	CASSVGRRETQYF	TGTGCCAGCAGCGTAGGACGGAGAGAGACCCAGTACTTC
TRBJ1-4	TRBV2	NA	NA	CASEALTGKGEKLFF	TGTGCCAGCGAAGCCCTTACAGGGAAAGGGGAAAAACTGTTTTTT
TRBJ2-1	TRBV7-6	TRBD2	NA	CASSRPGGGAVLVDEQFF	TGTGCCAGCAGCCGGCCCGGCGGGGGGGCAGTTTTAGTCGATGAGCAGTTCTTC
TRBJ1-1	TRBV6-5	NA	NA	CASSYFGKNTEAFF	TGTGCCAGCAGTTACTTCGGGAAGAACACTGAAGCTTTCTTT
TRBJ2-2	TRBV6-5	TRBD2	NA	CASSYRGGGGTGELFF	TGTGCCAGCAGTTACCGGGGGGGAGGGGGCACCGGGGAGCTGTTTTTT
TRBJ1-2	TRBV6-5	TRBD1	NA	CASRMDRNYGYTF	TGTGCCAGCAGGATGGACAGGAACTATGGCTACACCTTC
TRBJ2-1	TRBV6-5	TRBD2	NA	CASSISGGHIYEQFF	TGTGCCAGCAGTATCAGCGGGGGACATATTTATGAGCAGTTCTTC
TRBJ1-1	TRBV24-1	TRBD1	NA	CATSDFLRSGTDPMNTEAFF	TGTGCCACCAGTGATTTTCTCCGCTCCGGGACAGATCCAATGAACACTGAAGCTTTCTTT
TRBJ1-1	TRBV5-1	NA	once	CASSPDGAGPGAFF	TGCGCCAGCAGCCCGGACGGGGCGGGTCCCGGGGCTTTCTTT
TRBJ1-5	TRBV2	NA	NA	CASSEGYSNQPQHF	TGTGCCAGCAGTGAGGGATATAGCAATCAGCCCCAGCATTTT
TRBJ1-2	TRBV27	TRBD1	NA	CASGRPTGNGYTF	TGTGCCAGCGGGAGGCCGACAGGGAATGGCTACACCTTC
TRBJ2-1	TRBV2	TRBD1	NA	CASGTGQGRNEQFF	TGTGCCAGCGGGACGGGACAGGGTAGAAATGAGCAGTTCTTC
TRBJ1-2	TRBV7-9	NA	NA	CASSLTGTGYGYTF	TGTGCCAGCAGCTTAACCGGGACGGGCTATGGCTACACCTTC
TRBJ2-7	TRBV28	TRBD1	few	CASSWGQGGYEQYF	TGTGCCAGCAGCTGGGGACAGGGTGGCTACGAGCAGTACTTC
TRBJ2-7	TRBV27	TRBD1	NA	CASSHPTGGQYF	TGTGCCAGCAGTCACCCGACAGGGGGGCAGTACTTC
TRBJ1-1	TRBV9	NA	NA	CASSAGWTPNTEAFF	TGTGCCAGCAGCGCGGGGTGGACACCCAACACTGAAGCTTTCTTT
TRBJ2-5	TRBV6-2/TRBV6-3	TRBD2	NA	CASSMGLAGVETQYF	TGTGCCAGCAGTATGGGGCTAGCGGGGGTGGAGACCCAGTACTTC
TRBJ2-7	TRBV15	NA	NA	CATSSPLEVEQYF	TGTGCCACCAGCAGTCCGCTTGAGGTGGAGCAGTACTTC
TRBJ2-7	TRBV5-1	TRBD2	NA	CASRRSSGGGVYEQYF	TGCGCCAGCAGGCGGAGTAGCGGGGGAGGTGTTTACGAGCAGTACTTC
TRBJ1-5	TRBV3-1/TRBV3-2	NA	NA	CASNLSSQGYYSNQPQHF	TGTGCCAGCAACCTCAGCTCCCAGGGCTATTATAGCAATCAGCCCCAGCATTTT
TRBJ1-2	TRBV5-1	TRBD1	NA	CASSLSLTGDYGYTF	TGCGCCAGCAGCTTGTCCCTAACAGGGGACTATGGCTACACCTTC
TRBJ2-5	TRBV5-6	NA	NA	CASSLAGTETQYF	TGTGCCAGCAGCTTGGCGGGGACCGAGACCCAGTACTTC
TRBJ2-7	TRBV5-4	NA	NA	CASSLLWGTNSYEQYF	TGTGCCAGCAGCTTGCTTTGGGGGACAAATTCCTACGAGCAGTACTTC
TRBJ1-1	TRBV11-1	NA	NA	CASSLKLNTEAFF	TGTGCCAGCAGCTTAAAGTTGAACACTGAAGCTTTCTTT
TRBJ2-7	TRBV19	NA	NA	CASSPEPWRGPYEQYF	TGTGCCAGTAGTCCAGAACCGTGGAGGGGGCCCTACGAGCAGTACTTC